These 5 T cell receptor beta chains came from one sample sequenced in a study of post-analysis software for immune sequencing data (dated by TCRdb to the mid-2010s). General conclusions and limits of the study: Patients showed significantly higher frequencies than controls for 4 or 5 TRBV segments, among them TRBV5-6, TRBV5-1 and TRBV20-1.

Antigens for these TCRs are unknown. Libraries were constructed by PCR. The listed sequencing device is Illumina HiSeq 2500. Unique molecular identifiers were incorporated into TCR beta cDNA libraries to reduce PCR and sequencing biases. TCRdb trimmed the raw reads at Q25, called clones with MiXCR and kept productive beta chains. All rows with the same CDR3 protein become a single entry with the most common DNA and genes. Counted in this sample were 380,000 or so distinct CDR3 sequences; less than 40% of them appeared once. Together, the top ten hold 10% to 15% of the sample. The sequenced sample was blood. The origin of the receptors is a girl aged 5-17 years with multiple sclerosis.

This rearrangement joins TRBV15 to TRBJ2-1, with D perhaps matching TRBD2 (6 bases). Near its end, the DNA agrees better with TRBJ2-7, so the J call may be wrong. The germline V gene has CDR1 LNHNV and CDR2 YYDKDF (reference sequence). The CDR3 runs 17 residues. CDR3 protein: CATSGGGTGGTYNEQYF. CDR3 bases: TGTGCCACCAGCGGGGGTGGGACCGGCGGGACCTACAATGAGCAGTACTTC.

This rearrangement joins TRBV15 to TRBJ1-2; the D is unclear. Per germline, CDR1 LNHNV and CDR2 YYDKDF (reference sequence). The CDR3 spans 12 residues. Trimming cost V 6 bases and J 5 bases, with 10 bases left between them. CDR3 residues: CATSGRSYGYTF. In DNA, the CDR3 is TGTGCCACCAGTGGCAGGTCGTATGGCTACACCTTC.

The chain is built from TRBV29-1 and TRBJ1-1; D gene unclear. From germline, CDR1 is SQVTM and CDR2 ANQGSEA. This CDR3 contains 14 residues. V was pared by 7 bases and J by 0 bases, with 15 bases between. CDR3 sequence (DNA): TGCAGCGGTCTCCGGGGAGTCATGAACACTGAAGCTTTCTTT. Translation: CSGLRGVMNTEAFF.

The chain links TRBV5-1 to TRBJ2-7; 7 nucleotides match TRBD2. Trimming cost V 4 bases and J 0 bases; bases outside gene matches: 7. There are 15 residues in the CDR3. From germline, CDR1 is SGHRS and CDR2 YFSETQ. CDR3 residues: CASSPSGTTSYEQYF. The CDR3 bases are TGCGCCAGCAGCCCCTCCGGGACTACCTCCTACGAGCAGTACTTC.

This clonotype is a singleton in its sample. The chain carries TRBV20-1 and TRBJ1-1, with TRBD1 identical over 8 bases. This CDR3 is 14 amino acids long. V dropped 6 bases and J dropped 1; count of bases not matched to a gene: 7. Germline CDR1 DFQATT, CDR2 SNEGSKA (reference sequence). The CDR3 sequence is CSARQGSANTEAFF. The CDR3 coding sequence is TGCAGTGCCAGACAGGGGTCGGCGAACACTGAAGCTTTCTTT.